The rows below give T cell receptor beta chains drawn from one sample of a study of blood T cell repertoires in COVID-19. Produced via immunoSEQ multiplex PCR; TCRdb's table is partial and in-frame only. The sample shows 210,000 or so clones, 70% to 85% of them seen only once. Specimen: PBMCs or T cells enriched from blood (not recorded which). These receptors all come from a man in his 60s who had recovered from COVID-19. CDR3s include the opening cysteine and the closing phenylalanine or tryptophan. Clone size is shown for a subset of rows, as once, few, many or a class of expanded clone.

TRBJ1-1 TRBV5-6 NA CASSGWPNTEAFF
TRBJ1-2 TRBV18 once CASSPLQGPGFDYGYTF
TRBJ2-7 TRBV7-2 NA CASSLEASGVIAYEQYF
TRBJ2-2 TRBV11-2 NA CASSWTGVNTGELFF
TRBJ2-7 TRBV2 NA CASSEGLAYEQYF
TRBJ1-1 TRBV6-5 NA CASTGTGRDPEAFF
TRBJ2-7 TRBV2 NA CASSGDYLSSYEQYF
TRBJ2-5 TRBV10-3 once CAISELLAGEFETQYF
TRBJ1-6 TRBV6-5 few CASSPPGDRESPLHF
TRBJ1-5 TRBV19 NA CASSTNRDRDHQPQHF
TRBJ1-5 TRBV19 NA CASSLGTGLYSNQPQHF
TRBJ2-7 TRBV18 NA CASSPPAAPYEQYF
TRBJ1-2 TRBV18 NA CASSRSGDNYGYTF
TRBJ2-5 TRBV5-1 NA CASSLGGDWETQYF
TRBJ1-6 TRBV5-1 once CASSAREENSPLHF
TRBJ1-2 TRBV4-1 NA CASSQDGTANYGYTF
TRBJ2-7 TRBV14 few CASSQEQGRNYEQYF
TRBJ1-1 TRBV11-3 NA CASSLGQGAGTEAFF
TRBJ2-2 TRBV3-1/TRBV3-2 NA CASSLGTFAGELFF
TRBJ1-1 TRBV13 few CASSFGQNTEAFF
TRBJ2-7 TRBV5-6 NA CASSLGTGYEQYF
TRBJ2-1 TRBV28 NA CASSLKMGGSSYNEQFF
TRBJ1-5 TRBV5-8 NA CASSRGQVSNQPQHF
TRBJ2-7 TRBV5-6 NA CASSPGGPYEQYF